A single sample gave rise to the 4 T cell receptor beta chains below, sequenced in a study of CD8 T cell repertoires and HIV-1 epitope variants. The method was immunoSEQ multiplex PCR; TCRdb's version includes in-frame clones alone and lacks a portion of them. The sample has 5,000 or so clones, about 67% seen once. These receptors lack a known antigen. The sequencing input was cultured CD8+ T cells derived from PBMCs. The receptors were sampled from a male donor with HIV.

This clone has only a few counts. The J gene is TRBJ1-1, the V gene TRBV28; 9 bases line up with TRBD1. This CDR3 comprises 13 residues. The junction had 8 bases not matched to a gene; V was cut back by 6 bases and J by 9 bases. Germline V gene lookup returns CDR1 MDHEN and CDR2 SYDVKM. The CDR3 is CASRGQGGFQAFF. CDR3 DNA: TGTGCCAGCAGGGGACAGGGAGGATTTCAAGCTTTCTTT.

The chain links TRBV28 to TRBJ1-2; no reliable D call. The CDR3 has 11 residues. Germline V gene lookup returns CDR1 MDHEN and CDR2 SYDVKM. The V and J ends lost 4 bases and 8 bases respectively, with 8 bases between them. The CDR3 is CASSSARGYTF. The CDR3 region has the DNA TGTGCCAGCAGTTCGGCGAGGGGCTACACCTTC.

This clone has more than one count but fewer than ten. Written as DNA, the CDR3 is TGTGCCAGCAGCTCCGCCGGGATAGATCAAGAGACCCAGTACTTC. This encodes CASSSAGIDQETQYF. The rearrangement uses TRBV5-5 and TRBJ2-5, with D maybe TRBD2 (5 bases). Per germline, CDR1 SGHKS and CDR2 YYEKEE (reference sequence). This CDR3 has 15 residues. With 3 bases removed from V and 2 bases from J, the gap between germline ends came to 14 bases.

The table lists this clone with a few counts. The chain is built from TRBV6-5 and TRBJ1-5, with D unresolved. Germline V CDR1 and CDR2: MNHEY, SVGAGI. The CDR3 extends over 13 amino acids. Trimming pared 6 bases from V and 6 bases from J, leaving 12 bases between. In DNA, the CDR3 is TGTGCCAGCAGCTTCGACTTGGGTCAGCCCCAGCATTTT. Amino acids: CASSFDLGQPQHF.